This entry concerns a single T cell receptor (beta chain). Germline CDR1 and CDR2: SNHLY and FYNNEI. The V end lost 6 bases, the J end lost 4 bases, and 6 bases lay between the germline ends. The CDR3 is 11 residues long. This sample was taken from a study of blood T cell repertoires in COVID-19. The protocol was immunoSEQ multiplex PCR, while the TCRdb copy is restricted to in-frame clones and leaves out a portion. In the table there are over 60,000 clones, around 76% of which are singletons. Sequencing was performed on peripheral blood. This clonotype originated in a woman older than 75 with acute or convalescent COVID-19. The gene calls are TRBV2 and TRBJ2-5; D is uncertain. The CDR3 coding sequence is TGTGCCAGCAGATATCGAGAGACCCAGTACTTC. Translating gives CASRYRETQYF.